The sample holds one count of the clone carrying this T cell receptor beta chain. These data originate in a study of blood T cell repertoires in COVID-19. Study context: Acute and convalescent COVID-19 samples came from the United States, Italy and Spain. The analysed material was cDNA or gDNA that came from T cells, B-cell-depleted T cells, or PBMCs.

Per the study methods: Nucleated cell counts were estimated from reference gene primer amplification. This table comes from immunoSEQ multiplex PCR, and its TCRdb copy is limited to in-frame clones, with some not included. Clone size and V and J calls were adopted from that table, with D and trimming inferred from the DNA. The sample has 98,000 or so clones, 90% to 95% seen once. This clonotype originated in a human donor in a cohort sampled during active COVID-19. Sample: peripheral blood.

The CDR3 coding sequence is TGTGCCAGCAGCAAAGACCGGCACAGGGTATATGGCTACACCTTC. It is translated as CASSKDRHRVYGYTF. The chain couples TRBV21-1 to TRBJ1-2; the D call of TRBD1 is as the table states it, not checked on the DNA. TRBV21-1 is a pseudogene. The CDR3 has 15 residues.